This T cell receptor beta chain was identified in a study of shared clonotypes between healthy human individuals. The authors' processing: In the immunoSEQ data, sequences were junction-only and lacked quality scores, so filtering differed. TCRdb's table, derived via immunoSEQ multiplex PCR, lists solely in-frame clones and lacks some. That table supplies the V and J calls and clone size; D and trimming were determined from the DNA. This sample yields about a million clones, of which roughly 77% are seen a single time; almost 0.9% belongs to the top ten. The CDR3 runs to 16 residues. The healthy adult donors were HIV-negative and reported no recent acute infections or vaccinations.

The receptor comes from a man in his late teens or twenties in good health. Some clones in this sample may be carry-over from other donors' samples. This chain links TRBV21-1 with TRBJ2-5; the D call TRBD1 from the table was never checked on the DNA. TRBV21-1 is termed a pseudogene. Input material: memory CD4+ T cells from PBMCs. As for subset: CD45RA-negative fraction. The CDR3 bases are TGTGCCAGCAGCAAACCCGGACAGCTAAAGCAAGAGACCCAGTACTTC. Its translation: CASSKPGQLKQETQYF.